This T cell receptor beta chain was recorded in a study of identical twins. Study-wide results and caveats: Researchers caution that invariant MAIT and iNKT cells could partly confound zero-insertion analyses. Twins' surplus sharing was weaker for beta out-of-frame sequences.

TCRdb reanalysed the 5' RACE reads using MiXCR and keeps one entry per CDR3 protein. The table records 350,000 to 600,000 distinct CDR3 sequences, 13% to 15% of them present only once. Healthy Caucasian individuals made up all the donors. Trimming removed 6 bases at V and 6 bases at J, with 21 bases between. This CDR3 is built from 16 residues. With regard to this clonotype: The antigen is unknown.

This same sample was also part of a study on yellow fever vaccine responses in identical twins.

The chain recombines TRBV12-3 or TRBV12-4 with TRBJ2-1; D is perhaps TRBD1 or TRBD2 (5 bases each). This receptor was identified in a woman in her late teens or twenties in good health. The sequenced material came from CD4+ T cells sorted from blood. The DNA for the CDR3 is TGTGCCAGCAGCCGAACCGGGACGAAAGGATTCAATGAGCAGTTCTTC. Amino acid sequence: CASSRTGTKGFNEQFF.